The 18 T cell receptor beta chains given below trace back to one sample, sequenced in a study of radiotherapy plus CTLA-4 blockade in lung cancer. Using immunoSEQ multiplex PCR, the repertoire was profiled, and TCRdb retains in-frame clones only, with some absent. This sample carries about 60,000 clones, roughly four fifths of them seen once, and the ten largest clones take 2.9%. Source: peripheral blood, taken from a patient treated with radiotherapy plus ipilimumab. The receptor set was obtained from a human donor with non-small cell lung cancer who had a complete response to radiotherapy plus ipilimumab.

The V gene is TRBV7-8, the J gene TRBJ1-1, with unresolved D. Germline V gene data show CDR1 as SGHVS and CDR2 as FQNEAQ. With 0 bases removed from V and 7 bases from J, the gap between germline ends came to 12 bases. CDR3 size: 14 residues. The CDR3 coding sequence is TGTGCCAGCAGCTTAGCACAGACCCTACTTGAAGCTTTCTTT. This codes for CASSLAQTLLEAFF.

This clone was seen more than once but under ten times. The CDR3 DNA follows: TGTGCCAGTAGTATAGATAAGACAGGGCTGAGTTCGTACGAGCAGTACTTC. This sequence encodes CASSIDKTGLSSYEQYF. The genes are TRBV19 and TRBJ2-7; TRBD1 matches at 7 bases. Germline values: CDR1 LNHDA, CDR2 SQIVND (reference sequence). Germline trimming cut 0 bases from V and 4 bases from J; bases unmatched to any gene: 12. This CDR3 is 17 amino acids long.

This chain joins TRBV19 and TRBJ2-5, with 10 bases aligning to TRBD1. The CDR3 is 15 residues long. V trimming: 4 bases; J trimming: 3 bases; junction bases outside the gene matches: 5. In germline, CDR1 is LNHDA, CDR2 SQIVND (reference sequence). The CDR3 is CASSNWDRGEETQYF. In DNA form, the CDR3 reads TGTGCCAGTAGTAACTGGGACAGGGGTGAAGAGACCCAGTACTTC.

This clone came up a few times. The chain is built from TRBV7-9 and TRBJ1-1; D remains unclear. This CDR3 comprises 13 residues. CDR1 SEHNR and CDR2 FQNEAQ come from the germline V gene (reference sequence). Trimming cost V 1 base and J 3 bases, with 6 bases left between them. The DNA of the CDR3 is TGTGCCAGCAGCTTAGACAGAGACACTGAAGCTTTCTTT. Translation: CASSLDRDTEAFF.

This chain joins TRBV5-1 and TRBJ2-5; 12 nucleotides match TRBD2. Germline V gene data show CDR1 as SGHRS and CDR2 as YFSETQ. This CDR3 has 14 amino acids. The V gene end was trimmed by 4 bases and the J gene end by 4 bases; junction bases not matched to a gene: 2. For the CDR3, the DNA is TGCGCCAGCAGCGCGGGACTAGCGGGAGAGACCCAGTACTTC. Its protein is CASSAGLAGETQYF.

This chain uses TRBV4-2 with TRBJ2-2; perhaps TRBD2 as D (6 bases). V lost 0 bases, J lost 3 bases, and 11 bases lay in between. Per the germline V gene, CDR1 is LGHNA and CDR2 is YNFKEQ. CDR3 length: 16 amino acids. CDR3 region: CASSQDLGGYTGELFF. In DNA form, the CDR3 reads TGTGCCAGCAGCCAAGATCTGGGGGGTTACACCGGGGAGCTGTTTTTT.

The J gene is TRBJ2-1, the V gene TRBV10-3, with 8 bases that match TRBD1. From germline, CDR1 is ENHRY and CDR2 SYGVKD. V was pared by 5 bases and J by 8 bases, with 2 bases of the junction left unmatched. The CDR3 totals 12 residues. The CDR3 protein is CAISLTGDEQFF. CDR3 DNA sequence: TGTGCCATCAGTTTGACAGGGGATGAGCAGTTCTTC.

The chain combines TRBV7-9 with TRBJ1-2; D is perhaps TRBD1 (5 bases). V was trimmed by 1 base and J by 2 bases, leaving 5 bases between them. Germline CDR1 is SEHNR and CDR2 is FQNEAQ (reference sequence). This CDR3 is 13 amino acids long. The CDR3 DNA sequence: TGTGCCAGCAGCTTAGGGACAAACTATGGCTACACCTTC. Protein: CASSLGTNYGYTF.

The CDR3 DNA follows: TGCAGCGTTGGACAGGGGATCACTGAAGCTTTCTTT. This sequence encodes CSVGQGITEAFF. The chain combines TRBV29-1 with TRBJ1-1, with 8 bases identical to TRBD1. The junction had 2 bases not matched to a gene; V was cut back by 4 bases and J by 4 bases. CDR1 SQVTM and CDR2 ANQGSEA come from the germline V gene. This CDR3 is built from 12 residues. The full variable domain, rest sourced from reference TRBV29-1 and TRBJ1-1, is SAVISQKPSRDICQRGTSLTIQCQVDSQVTMMFWYRQQPGQSLTLIATANQGSEATYESGFVIDKFPISRPNLTFSTLTVSNMSPEDSSIYLCSVGQGITEAFFGQGTRLTVV.

The rearrangement links TRBV2 to TRBJ2-7; tentatively, D is TRBD2 (7 bases). This CDR3 comprises 15 residues. The V gene's germline CDR1 is SNHLY and CDR2 FYNNEI. Deletions cut 6 bases from V and 3 bases from J, with 18 bases between. This chain's CDR3 is CASRRGGAGNYEQYF. Here the CDR3 DNA reads TGTGCCAGCAGGAGGGGGGGAGCGGGGAACTACGAGCAGTACTTC.

The chain carries TRBV10-2 and TRBJ2-7; 11 bases are shared with TRBD1. Germline CDR1 is WSHSY and CDR2 is SAAADI. J gave up 1 base and V 7 bases, and 9 bases lay outside the gene matches. The CDR3 has 16 amino acids. This chain's CDR3 is CASTKAGTGGSYEQYF. The CDR3 DNA sequence: TGCGCCAGCACAAAGGCGGGGACAGGGGGATCCTACGAGCAGTACTTC.

V is TRBV5-1 and J is TRBJ1-4, with 8 bases that match TRBD1. Per the germline V gene, CDR1 is SGHRS and CDR2 is YFSETQ. V shed 0 bases and J 0 bases; nucleotides not matched to a gene: 1. The CDR3 sequence is 16 residues long. In nucleotides, the CDR3 is TGCGCCAGCAGCTTGGGGGACAGGACAACTAATGAAAAACTGTTTTTT. Its translation is CASSLGDRTTNEKLFF.

V and J are TRBV28 and TRBJ2-2, with TRBD2 matching 8 bases. The CDR3 length is 15 residues. After removal of 8 bases from V and 6 bases from J, the junction contained 11 bases not matched to a gene. Germline V gives CDR1 MDHEN, CDR2 SYDVKM. The CDR3 DNA sequence: TGTGCCAGCGAGGGGGGCGGGGGGTCAGCCGGGGAGCTGTTTTTT. It codes for CASEGGGGSAGELFF.

The CDR3, as DNA: TGTGCCTGGGGACAGGGGAGGGAGCAGTACTTC. Its protein is CAWGQGREQYF. The chain couples TRBV30 to TRBJ2-7; 9 positions match TRBD1. Germline V gives CDR1 GTSNPN, CDR2 SVGIG (reference sequence). Germline trimming cut 5 bases from V and 7 bases from J; bases unmatched to any gene: 3. CDR3 size: 11 residues.

This clone was observed a single time. The chain has TRBV7-2 and TRBJ2-5; TRBD1 might be the D (5 bases). The J call may be in error: the DNA end matches TRBJ2-7 better. The CDR3 totals 15 residues. Germline assignment: CDR1 SGHTA and CDR2 FQGNSA. The CDR3 DNA follows: TGTGCCAGCAGCTTAGCGGGGCAGGCGACCTACGAGCAGTACTTC. Translating gives CASSLAGQATYEQYF.

In this sample, this clone turned up a few times. This chain uses TRBV5-1 with TRBJ2-3; possible D gene TRBD2, 5 bases. V shed 0 bases and J shed 6 bases, with 14 bases lying between them. This CDR3 is built from 15 residues. The germline V gene has CDR1 SGHRS and CDR2 YFSETQ. CDR3 nucleotides: TGCGCCAGCAGCTTGGCAGAGCGGCTATCTGATACGCAGTATTTT. It codes for CASSLAERLSDTQYF.

In this sample, this clone turned up once. V gene TRBV30 combines with J gene TRBJ1-6; no definite D call. Germline lookup yields CDR1 GTSNPN and CDR2 SVGIG (reference sequence). CDR3 length: 11 residues. The V gene lost 0 bases and the J gene lost 10 bases, with 4 bases spanning the gap. The DNA of the CDR3 is TGTGCCTGGAGTGTCCGGTCACCCCTCCACTTT. This encodes CAWSVRSPLHF.

The genes are TRBV19 and TRBJ2-1; maybe TRBD1 (6 bases). Looked up from germline, CDR1 is LNHDA and CDR2 is SQIVND (reference sequence). V shed 4 bases and J shed 3 bases, with 13 bases lying between them. The CDR3 is 15 amino acids. The CDR3 is CASSNLGGIYNEQFF. CDR3 sequence (DNA): TGTGCCAGTAGTAATCTTGGGGGCATCTACAATGAGCAGTTCTTC. Supplemented by reference TRBV19 and TRBJ2-1, the full variable domain reads DGGITQSPKYLFRKEGQNVTLSCEQNLNHDAMYWYRQDPGQGLRLIYYSQIVNDFQKGDIAEGYSVSREKKESFPLTVTSAQKNPTAFYLCASSNLGGIYNEQFFGPGTRLTVL.